This TCR beta chain is from a study of blood T cell repertoires in COVID-19. Overall study: Samples representing acute and convalescent COVID-19 were sourced from the United States, Italy and Spain. PBMCs, B-cell-depleted T cells, or T cells were the source of the cDNA or gDNA that made up the material.

J lost 6 bases, V lost 3 bases, and 9 bases had no gene match. The germline V gene encodes CDR1 SNHLY and CDR2 FYNNEI. This CDR3 region has 16 residues. In the authors' workflow: Quantification of nucleated cells was approximated via reference gene primer amplification. The method was immunoSEQ multiplex PCR; TCRdb's version includes in-frame clones alone and lacks a portion of them. From that table come the V and J calls and clone size; the DNA was used to work out D and trimming. This sample has some 75,000 clones; 85% to 90% occur once, and the top ten carry less than 0.65%. The sequenced sample was peripheral blood. This TCR came from a man aged 55 to 69 with acute or convalescent COVID-19. The V call is TRBV2, the J call TRBJ2-1, with 9 nucleotides matching TRBD2. The CDR3 is CASSERSGTSFNEQFF. CDR3 DNA sequence: TGTGCCAGCAGTGAGCGATCCGGGACTAGCTTCAATGAGCAGTTCTTC.